This T cell receptor beta chain originates from a study of cytotoxic CD8 clonotypes in ibrutinib-treated CLL. Study-wide results and caveats: Starting clonality was above that of age-matched healthy donors and tracked circulating CD8+ T-cell counts. Clonality was higher at ibrutinib response and returned toward baseline at progression.

Germline assignment: CDR1 MNHEY and CDR2 SMNVEV (reference sequence). Trimming took off 1 base at V and 4 bases at J, with 23 bases between the two ends. The CDR3 extends over 18 amino acids. In regard to this clone: Its antigen is still unknown.

The assay was immunoSEQ multiplex PCR, and TCRdb's table has in-frame clones only and misses some. The sample has 300,000 to 350,000 clones; about 77% are singletons. The sequence was collected from a human donor with chronic lymphocytic leukemia. The source material was PBMCs, sampled before ibrutinib treatment. V gene TRBV27 combines with J gene TRBJ2-7; a weak D match, TRBD2 (6 bases). As DNA, the CDR3 is TGTGCCAGCAGTTTATATGGGCCGCGGTTGAGGGAGGATTACGAGCAGTACTTC. It codes for CASSLYGPRLREDYEQYF.